This is a list of T cell receptor beta chains from one sample in a study of CD8 T cells in Susac syndrome. Via MiXCR, TCRdb re-called the immunoSEQ multiplex PCR reads, giving one row per CDR3 protein. The sample has around 300,000 distinct CDR3 sequences, 92% seen once. Sequencing was carried out using CD4+ T cells from PBMCs. These receptor sequences come from a human donor with multiple sclerosis. Each CDR3 is given with its conserved first and last residue. D genes are given only for firm matches. Rows may omit the clone size; those that give it use once, few, many or a size class.

V	J	size	D	DNA	CDR3
TRBV6-1	TRBJ2-5	-	TRBD1	TGTGCCAGCAGTGTATCACCAGGGGGCCCCCCTTTGGAGACCCAGTACTTC	CASSVSPGGPPLETQYF
TRBV30	TRBJ2-2	-	-	TGTGCCTGGAGACGGGCCGGGGAGCTGTTTTTT	CAWRRAGELFF
TRBV23-1	TRBJ2-3	-	TRBD2	TGCGCCAGCAGTCAGCGGGGGGAACCGAACACAGATACGCAGTATTTT	CASSQRGEPNTDTQYF
TRBV5-1	TRBJ2-7	-	-	TGCGCCAGCAGTTCAGGGGGGCCCCCCTCCTACGAGCAGTACTTC	CASSSGGPPSYEQYF
TRBV7-9	TRBJ2-5	-	-	TGTGCCACCAAATTTCGGGGTGGACCGGAGACCCAGTACTTC	CATKFRGGPETQYF
TRBV7-9	TRBJ1-2	-	-	TGTGCCAGCAGCTTAGGGCTCGTTAACTATGGCTACACCTTC	CASSLGLVNYGYTF
TRBV12-3/TRBV12-4	TRBJ1-1	-	-	TGTGCCAGCAGTCAGCTCCGGGACACTGAAGCTTTCTTT	CASSQLRDTEAFF
TRBV20-1	TRBJ2-1	-	TRBD2	TGCAGTGCTAGAGGACGTAGAACTAGCGGCTACAATGAGCAGTTCTTC	CSARGRRTSGYNEQFF
TRBV6-5	TRBJ1-1	-	-	TGTGCCAGCAGTTACCTCGAAAGGGACACTGAAGCTTTCTTT	CASSYLERDTEAFF
TRBV9	TRBJ2-1	-	TRBD2	TGTGCCAGCAGCGTAGAGATCGGGGGGGCTTATGAGCAGTTCTTC	CASSVEIGGAYEQFF
TRBV6-1	TRBJ1-4	-	-	TGTGCCAGCAGGGAGCCAGGGATCGGGGAAAAACTGTTTTTT	CASREPGIGEKLFF
TRBV20-1	TRBJ1-6	-	-	TGCAGTGCTAGAGATCTTAGGGGCCCCTATAATTCACCCCTCCACTTT	CSARDLRGPYNSPLHF
TRBV5-4	TRBJ2-3	-	TRBD2	TGTGCCAGCAGCCGCAACGGCGGGGGATACACAGATACGCAGTATTTT	CASSRNGGGYTDTQYF
TRBV19	TRBJ1-1	-	TRBD1	TGTGCCAGTCGGAAGTTTGTTACAGGGGACACTGAAGCTTTCTTT	CASRKFVTGDTEAFF
TRBV3-1	TRBJ2-7	once	TRBD1	TGTGCCAGCAGCCCGGGTCCGGGACAGGGGGCCTACGAGCAGTACTTC	CASSPGPGQGAYEQYF
TRBV4-1	TRBJ1-1	-	TRBD1	TGCGCCAGCAGCCTAACCTCGACAGGGTCTGCCACTGAAGCTTTCTTT	CASSLTSTGSATEAFF
TRBV7-9	TRBJ1-4	-	TRBD1	TGTGCCAGCAGCTCGGGGACAGTCAGAACTAATGAAAAACTGTTTTTT	CASSSGTVRTNEKLFF
TRBV4-2	TRBJ1-1	once	-	TGTGCCAGCAGCCAAGAAAGGGCTGGCGCTGAAGCTTTCTTT	CASSQERAGAEAFF
TRBV28	TRBJ2-7	-	-	TGTGCCAGCAGTTTAAATGGGAAAGGGGACTACGAGCAGTACTTC	CASSLNGKGDYEQYF
TRBV7-9	TRBJ2-3	-	-	TGTGCCAGCAGCCGCCAAGATACGCAGTATTTT	CASSRQDTQYF
TRBV7-3	TRBJ2-1	-	TRBD1	TGTGCCAGCAGCCCTGGACAGGGTAAAAATGAGCAGTTCTTC	CASSPGQGKNEQFF
TRBV29-1	TRBJ2-7	once	-	TGCAGCGCCACCCTTGGGGCATCGGAAAAGTACTTC	CSATLGASEKYF
TRBV6-2/TRBV6-3	TRBJ2-4	-	-	TGTGCCAGCAGTTACTCCGAGCGAACAGCCGGAAACATTCAGTACTTC	CASSYSERTAGNIQYF
TRBV10-3	TRBJ2-5	-	-	TGTGCCATCAGCCGAGGGGGAGGGGCGGAAGAGACCCAGTACTTC	CAISRGGGAEETQYF
TRBV10-3	TRBJ1-1	once	TRBD1	TGTGCCTCCTTAGGGGGCACGAACACTGAAGCTTTCTTT	CASLGGTNTEAFF
TRBV12-3/TRBV12-4	TRBJ2-2	-	TRBD1	TGTGCCAGCAGTTCGGGACAGGGGGACACCGGGGAGCTGTTTTTT	CASSSGQGDTGELFF
TRBV7-9	TRBJ1-6	-	TRBD1	TGTGCCAGCAGCCCACAGGGGGGAGTGGGGAATTCACCCCTCCACTTT	CASSPQGGVGNSPLHF
TRBV29-1	TRBJ2-2	-	-	TGCAGCGTTTCTTGGGGGCCCACCGGGGAGCTGTTTTTT	CSVSWGPTGELFF
TRBV12-3/TRBV12-4	TRBJ2-7	-	TRBD1	TGTGCCAGCAGCCTCCGGACAGGGGCAACCTACGAGCAGTACTTC	CASSLRTGATYEQYF
TRBV19	TRBJ2-2	-	-	TGTGCCACTCCCCGTGAGGAAAACACCGGGGAGCTGTTTTTT	CATPREENTGELFF
TRBV4-2	TRBJ2-2	-	TRBD2	TGTGCCAGCAGCCGGACTAGCGGAGCTACGAACACCGGGGAGCTGTTTTTT	CASSRTSGATNTGELFF
TRBV6-1	TRBJ1-5	-	-	TGTGCCAGCAGTGATGCCGGGCGGAGTAATCAGCCCCAGCATTTT	CASSDAGRSNQPQHF
TRBV23-1	TRBJ1-2	-	-	TGCGCCAGCAGTCAATCAAGCTATGGCTACACCTTC	CASSQSSYGYTF
TRBV7-9	TRBJ2-3	-	TRBD2	TGTGCCAGCAGCTTAGGCACCGGGACTATAAACACAGATACGCAGTATTTT	CASSLGTGTINTDTQYF
TRBV3-1	TRBJ2-1	-	TRBD2	TGTGCCAGCAGCCAAGAAGGAGCGGGGCACAATGAGCAGTTCTTC	CASSQEGAGHNEQFF
TRBV2	TRBJ2-1	-	-	TGTGCCAGCAGTGAAGGACCTTACAATGAGCAGTTCTTC	CASSEGPYNEQFF
TRBV5-1	TRBJ1-4	-	TRBD1	TGCGCCAGCAGCCCCCTACCCGCCGGGACAGGGGCCGCAACTAATGAAAAACTGTTTTTT	CASSPLPAGTGAATNEKLFF
TRBV5-1	TRBJ2-1	-	-	TGCGCCAGCAGCTTGGCGTCAGCTTGGGACCTCTACAATGAGCAGTTCTTC	CASSLASAWDLYNEQFF
TRBV24-1	TRBJ2-1	-	TRBD2	TGTGCCACCAGTGATCGGACTAGCGGGGGGATTTACAATGAGCAGTTCTTC	CATSDRTSGGIYNEQFF
TRBV6-2/TRBV6-3	TRBJ2-1	-	TRBD2	TGTGCCAGCAGCCCGGGACTAGCGGGAGGGAACGGGTTCTTC	CASSPGLAGGNGFF
TRBV4-1	TRBJ2-5	-	-	TGCGCCAGCAGCCAAGGGATCGGGGCGGAGACCCAGTACTTC	CASSQGIGAETQYF
TRBV3-1	TRBJ1-6	-	-	TGTGCCAGCAGCCAAGTTTGGGCAGGGCTTCAGTCACCCCTCCACTTT	CASSQVWAGLQSPLHF
TRBV12-3/TRBV12-4	TRBJ1-6	-	-	TGTGCCAGCAGAATCGGGGCAAATGAATGGGGGTCACCCCTCCACTTT	CASRIGANEWGSPLHF
TRBV3-1	TRBJ2-3	-	-	TGTGCCAGCAGCCAACCTACTTGGGGAAATACGCAGTATTTT	CASSQPTWGNTQYF
TRBV28	TRBJ1-1	once	-	TGTGCCAGCAGTTTTTCCAGTGGGAACACTGAAGCTTTCTTT	CASSFSSGNTEAFF
TRBV5-1	TRBJ2-2	-	-	TGCGCCAGCAGCTTGAGACGGAGCGGGGAGCTGTTTTTT	CASSLRRSGELFF
TRBV15	TRBJ2-7	-	TRBD1	TGTGCCACCAGCTCGCCGTTGGGACAGGGGGCTCACGAGCAGTACTTC	CATSSPLGQGAHEQYF
TRBV25-1	TRBJ2-7	-	TRBD1	TGTGCCAGCAGTGCTGGCTATCGGGGACAGGGGCCGTCCTACGAGCAGTACTTC	CASSAGYRGQGPSYEQYF
TRBV5-1	TRBJ2-1	-	-	TGCGCCAGCAGCTTGCCGTCCAATGAGCAGTTCTTC	CASSLPSNEQFF
TRBV20-1	TRBJ2-5	-	-	TGCAGTGCTCGGAGGGCCGGAACCCAAGAGACCCAGTACTTC	CSARRAGTQETQYF